These 4 T cell receptor beta chains share one sample of origin, sequenced in a study of cytomegalovirus exposure and HLA in healthy donors. 60 Vbeta and 13 Jbeta primers were used in PCR. Generated by immunoSEQ multiplex PCR, the TCRdb table keeps only in-frame clones and is missing some. Of around 99,000 clones in the sample, about 74% are singletons; the top ten hold less than 15%. Material for sequencing was PBMCs. The receptor source for this set is a woman in her thirties or forties in good health and CMV-seropositive.

The chain couples TRBV6-5 to TRBJ1-3; D ambiguous. Trimming shortened V by 6 bases and J by 4 bases, and 16 bases separated the two germline ends. CDR3 length equals 15 residues. The germline V gene has CDR1 MNHEY and CDR2 SVGAGI. CDR3 protein: CASRNGRAEGNTIYF. CDR3 DNA: TGTGCCAGCAGGAATGGGAGGGCTGAAGGAAACACCATATATTTT.

J is TRBJ2-7 and V is TRBV11-1; unclear D gene. Trimming took 4 bases from V and 1 from J, leaving 8 bases between them. Germline lookup yields CDR1 SGHAT and CDR2 FQDESV (reference sequence). This CDR3 is built from 13 residues. The CDR3: CASSSSFSYEQYF. CDR3 in DNA: TGTGCCAGCAGCTCCTCCTTTTCCTACGAGCAGTACTTC.

J is TRBJ1-2 and V is TRBV11-2; TRBD1 agrees at 9 bases. Germline CDR1 SGHAT, CDR2 FQNNGV. V was pared by 4 bases and J by 4 bases, with 16 bases of the junction left unmatched. This CDR3 comprises 18 residues. The CDR3 coding sequence is TGTGCCAGCAGCTCAGAAGCGGGACAGGGTACTGCGGGCTATGGCTACACCTTC. This sequence encodes CASSSEAGQGTAGYGYTF.

The rearrangement joins TRBV2 to TRBJ2-5; tentatively, D is TRBD2 (5 bases). The CDR3 covers 13 residues. Between the trimmed V and J ends, which lost 5 bases and 1 base, there was a span of 8 bases. Germline V lookup: CDR1 SNHLY, CDR2 FYNNEI. CDR3 sequence: CASSPGSQETQYF. The DNA for the CDR3 is TGTGCCAGCAGTCCGGGAAGCCAAGAGACCCAGTACTTC.